These 12 T cell receptor beta chains were sequenced from one sample in a study of T cells in Graves' hyperthyroidism and ophthalmopathy. It was RNA transcripts that yielded the amplified TCR beta CDR3 regions. TCR CDR3 underwent first-round RT-PCR with the HTBI primer set. From the multiplex PCR reads, TCRdb called clonotypes with MiXCR, one entry per CDR3 protein. Among hundreds of thousands of distinct CDR3 sequences listed, approximately 13% were seen once. Sequencing input: blood. These receptors all stem from a woman between 18 and 29 years old with Graves' hyperthyroidism.

The rearrangement links TRBV10-3 to TRBJ2-1, with 10 nucleotides matching TRBD1. V was clipped by 4 bases and J by 5 bases; unmatched bases: 8. This CDR3 is built from 16 residues. Germline V lookup: CDR1 ENHRY, CDR2 SYGVKD. The CDR3 region is CAISGAGTGANNEQFF. CDR3 bases: TGTGCCATCAGTGGAGCCGGGACAGGGGCGAACAATGAGCAGTTCTTC.

The chain is built from TRBV4-1 and TRBJ2-4; weak D call: TRBD2 (6 bases). Trimming pared 1 base from V and 0 bases from J, leaving 16 bases between. CDR1 is MGHRA, CDR2 YSYEKL, per germline. The CDR3 has 18 amino acids. CDR3 protein: CASSQALWGGLAKNIQYF. The CDR3 DNA sequence: TGCGCCAGCAGCCAAGCCCTGTGGGGAGGCCTAGCCAAAAACATTCAGTACTTC.

This clonotype was observed at least ten times. The chain recombines TRBV30 with TRBJ1-6; D gene ambiguous. Germline V gene lookup returns CDR1 GTSNPN and CDR2 SVGIG (reference sequence). The V and J ends lost 3 bases and 4 bases respectively, with 7 bases between them. The CDR3 is 13 residues long. This CDR3 is CAWSSGYNSPLHF. CDR3 nucleotide sequence: TGTGCCTGGAGCTCAGGTTATAATTCACCCCTCCACTTT. Variable domain in full (rest from reference TRBV30 and TRBJ1-6): SQTIHQWPATLVQPVGSPLSLECTVEGTSNPNLYWYRQAAGRGLQLLFYSVGIGQISSEVPQNLSASRPQDRQFILSSKKLLLSDSGFYLCAWSSGYNSPLHFGNGTRLTVT.

This clonotype was detected only a few times. A much larger clone lies one base from this, so it may be a read error. This sequence joins TRBV7-9 and TRBJ2-1, with 12 bases aligning to TRBD2. The J call is uncertain, as TRBJ2-7 better fits the DNA end. The CDR3 extends over 16 amino acids. Per germline, CDR1 SEHNR and CDR2 FQNEAQ (reference sequence). CDR3 DNA sequence: TGTGCCAGCAGCTCCCTAGCGGGGGGGCCGGAAAATGAGCAGTACTTC. Amino acid sequence: CASSSLAGGPENEQYF.

Ten or more counts support this clonotype. The gene calls are TRBV14 and TRBJ2-1; D is possibly TRBD2 (5 bases). Trimming removed 0 bases at V and 10 bases at J, with 19 bases between. The CDR3 has 16 residues. CDR1 and CDR2 (germline): SGHDN, FVKESK. The CDR3 loop reads CASSQEGSLAGEEQFF. For the CDR3, the DNA is TGTGCCAGCAGCCAAGAGGGATCATTGGCCGGGGAAGAGCAGTTCTTC.

In this sample, this clonotype turned up many times. The V gene is TRBV9, the J gene TRBJ2-1; 7 nucleotides line up with TRBD2. This CDR3 is 13 amino acids long. Germline values: CDR1 SGDLS, CDR2 YYNGEE. V shed 6 bases, J shed 9 bases, and the junction held 9 bases outside the gene matches. The CDR3 region has the DNA TGTGCCAGCACCGGGGGAGGGGTCGGTGAGCAGTTCTTC. Amino acid sequence: CASTGGGVGEQFF.

This clonotype was counted many times. The chain has TRBV18 and TRBJ2-7; possible D gene TRBD2, 6 bases. From germline, CDR1 is KGHSH and CDR2 LQKENI. V lost 2 bases and J 7 bases, leaving 9 bases between the germline ends. The CDR3 runs to 12 residues. This chain's CDR3 is CASSPEAGEQYF. CDR3 in DNA: TGTGCCAGCTCACCAGAGGCGGGGGAGCAGTACTTC.

This clonotype has at least ten counts. The rearrangement joins TRBV30 to TRBJ2-7; 13 bases map to TRBD2. Germline assignment: CDR1 GTSNPN and CDR2 SVGIG (reference sequence). J gave up 6 bases and V 4 bases, and 12 bases lay outside the gene matches. The CDR3 is made up of 16 amino acids. CDR3 loop: CAWTGLAGAPVAEQYF. CDR3 nucleotide sequence: TGTGCCTGGACTGGACTAGCGGGAGCCCCCGTCGCCGAGCAGTACTTC.

This clonotype was detected many times. The CDR3 region has the DNA TGTGCCAGCAGCTTAGACATGAACACTGAAGCTTTCTTT. Protein sequence: CASSLDMNTEAFF. The chain joins TRBV11-2 to TRBJ1-1; D remains unclear. V lost 0 bases and J lost 0, with 2 bases in between. This CDR3 has 13 amino acids. From germline, CDR1 is SGHAT and CDR2 FQNNGV.

This clonotype was seen at least ten times. The gene calls are TRBV7-2 and TRBJ1-2, with 9 bases identical to TRBD1. The CDR3 runs to 16 residues. Germline V gene sequence: CDR1 SGHTA, CDR2 FQGNSA. Losses at the gene ends were 0 bases for V and 5 bases for J; bases not matched to a gene: 7. The CDR3 region has the DNA TGTGCCAGCAGCTTAGCGGAAGGACAGGGGTATTATGGCTACACCTTC. Its translation is CASSLAEGQGYYGYTF.

This clonotype showed up many times. V and J are TRBV13 and TRBJ2-7; D is ambiguous. Trimming removed 0 bases at V and 7 bases at J, with 10 bases between. Germline values: CDR1 PRHDT, CDR2 FYEKMQ (reference sequence). CDR3 length equals 13 residues. The CDR3 nucleotides are TGTGCCAGCAGCTTAGGAGGGTCTGAGGAGCAGTACTTC. Its translation is CASSLGGSEEQYF.

This clonotype has a count of ten or more. The chain uses TRBV7-9 and TRBJ2-2, with D unclear. Trimming shortened V by 6 bases and J by 7 bases, and 6 bases separated the two germline ends. Germline CDR1 reads SEHNR; CDR2 reads FQNEAQ (reference sequence). CDR3 size: 11 residues. CDR3 DNA: TGTGCCAGCAGATGGAGCGGGGAGCTGTTTTTT. Translating gives CASRWSGELFF.